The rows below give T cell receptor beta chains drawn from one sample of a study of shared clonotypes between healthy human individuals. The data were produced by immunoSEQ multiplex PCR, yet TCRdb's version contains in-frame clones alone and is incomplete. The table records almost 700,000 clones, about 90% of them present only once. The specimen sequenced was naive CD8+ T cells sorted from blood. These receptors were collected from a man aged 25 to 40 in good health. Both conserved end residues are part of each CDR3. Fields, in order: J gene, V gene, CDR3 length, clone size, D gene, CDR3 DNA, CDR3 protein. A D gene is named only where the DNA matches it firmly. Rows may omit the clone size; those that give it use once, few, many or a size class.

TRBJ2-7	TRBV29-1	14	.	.	TGCAGCGTTAAGCCCCGGGACGTGCCCTACGAGCAGTACTTC	CSVKPRDVPYEQYF
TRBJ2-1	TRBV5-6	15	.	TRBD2	TGTGCCAGCAGCTTGGTGGGGACTAGCGTTAATGAGCAGTTCTTC	CASSLVGTSVNEQFF
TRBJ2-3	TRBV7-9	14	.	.	TGTGCCAGCCACGGGCCAAAACGAACAGATACGCAGTATTTT	CASHGPKRTDTQYF
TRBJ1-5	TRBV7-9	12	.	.	TGTGCCAGCAGCCTCCAGTCATCGCCCCAGCATTTT	CASSLQSSPQHF
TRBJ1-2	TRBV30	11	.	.	TGTGCCTGCGAGGACCGATATGGCTACACCTTC	CACEDRYGYTF
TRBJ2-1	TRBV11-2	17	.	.	TGTGCCAGCAGCGACCCCGGCGGCTCCAGCTCCTACAATGAGCAGTTCTTC	CASSDPGGSSSYNEQFF
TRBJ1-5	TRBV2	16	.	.	TGTGCCAGCAGTGAAGCGGGCGAGTATAGCAATCAGCCCCAGCATTTT	CASSEAGEYSNQPQHF
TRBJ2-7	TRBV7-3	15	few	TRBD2	TGTGCCAGCAGCTTAACTAGCGGGTTGATCTACGAGCAGTACTTC	CASSLTSGLIYEQYF
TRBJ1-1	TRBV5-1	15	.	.	TGCGCCAGCAGCTATTACAACCCCGGGGGTACTGAAGCTTTCTTT	CASSYYNPGGTEAFF
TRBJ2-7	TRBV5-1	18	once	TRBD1	TGCGCCAGCAGCTTGGGGACAGGGTCGTCTTTATTGTCCTACGAGCAGTACTTC	CASSLGTGSSLLSYEQYF
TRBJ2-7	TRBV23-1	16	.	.	TGCGCCAGCAGTCACCCCCGTCGGGCACGCTCCTACGAGCAGTACTTC	CASSHPRRARSYEQYF
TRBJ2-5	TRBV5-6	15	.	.	TGTGCCAGCAGCTTGGCGTTGCAGGACCAAGAGACCCAGTACTTC	CASSLALQDQETQYF
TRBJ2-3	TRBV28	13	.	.	TGTGCCAGCAGTCAGGGGTTCACAGATACGCAGTATTTT	CASSQGFTDTQYF
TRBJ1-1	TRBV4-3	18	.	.	TGCGCCAGCAGCCCGACCTCAGGGTGGCAACTCAAGAACACTGAAGCTTTCTTT	CASSPTSGWQLKNTEAFF
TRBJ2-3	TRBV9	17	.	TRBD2	TGTGCCAGCAGCAACGAGCGGGAGGCCCCATTAGAAGATACGCAGTATTTT	CASSNEREAPLEDTQYF
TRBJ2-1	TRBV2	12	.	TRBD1	TGTGCCAGTCTGGGACAGAACAATGAGCAGTTCTTC	CASLGQNNEQFF
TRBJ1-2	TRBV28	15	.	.	TGTGCCAGCAGTTTCGGTGAAGGGGCTTTTAGTGTCTACACCTTC	CASSFGEGAFSVYTF
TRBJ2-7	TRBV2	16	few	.	TGTGCCAGCAGTGAAGCGCGGACATTGGTCTCCTACGAGCAGTACTTC	CASSEARTLVSYEQYF
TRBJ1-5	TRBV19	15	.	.	TGTGCCACTAACTCGGCGGGAGGCCCCAATCAGCCCCAGCATTTT	CATNSAGGPNQPQHF
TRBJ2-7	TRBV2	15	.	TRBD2	TGTGCCACCTTTACTGATCCTAGCGGGACCTACGAGCAGTACTTC	CATFTDPSGTYEQYF
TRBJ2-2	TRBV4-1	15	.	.	TGCGCCAGCCGAATGGGACAAGCGTACACCGGGGAGCTGTTTTTT	CASRMGQAYTGELFF
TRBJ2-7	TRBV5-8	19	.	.	TGTGCCAGCAGCTTGAATGGTTGGGAGAGGGACACCTTCTCCTACGAGCAGTACTTC	CASSLNGWERDTFSYEQYF
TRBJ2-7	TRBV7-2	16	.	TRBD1	TGTGCCAGCAGCTTTCCCCGGGGGACAGGGCTTTACGAGCAGTACTTC	CASSFPRGTGLYEQYF
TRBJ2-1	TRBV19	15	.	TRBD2	TGTGCCAGTAGTACCCCCCTAGCGGGCAGGAATGAGCAGTTCTTC	CASSTPLAGRNEQFF
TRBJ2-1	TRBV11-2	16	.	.	TGTGCCAGCAGTCAAGCGTTCGGGAGAAAGTACAATGAGCAGTTCTTC	CASSQAFGRKYNEQFF
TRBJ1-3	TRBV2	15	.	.	TGTGCCAGCAGTGCGGGAAAGAACTCTGGAAACACCATATATTTT	CASSAGKNSGNTIYF
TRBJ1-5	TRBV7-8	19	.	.	TGTGCCAGCAGCTTAGCGGAGCCAGCTTCTCTGTATAGCAATCAGCCCCAGCATTTT	CASSLAEPASLYSNQPQHF
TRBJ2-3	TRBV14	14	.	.	TGTGCCAGCAGCCAATGGGAAAGCACAGATACGCAGTATTTT	CASSQWESTDTQYF
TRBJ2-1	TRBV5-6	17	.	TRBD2	TGTGCCAGCAGCTTGGCGGCGACTAGCGGGCCTTACAATGAGCAGTTCTTC	CASSLAATSGPYNEQFF
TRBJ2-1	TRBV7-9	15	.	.	TGTGCCAGCAGCCCACGGGGAGGGGGGACCAATGAGCAGTTCTTC	CASSPRGGGTNEQFF
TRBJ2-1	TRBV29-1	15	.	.	TGCAGCGTTGAAGGTTGGCAGGGAGATTCAGGTGAGCAGTTCTTC	CSVEGWQGDSGEQFF
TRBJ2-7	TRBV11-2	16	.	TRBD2	TGTGCCAGCAGCCAGGGTGGGGCGGGAGTATCGTACGAGCAGTACTTC	CASSQGGAGVSYEQYF
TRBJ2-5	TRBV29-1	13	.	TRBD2	TGCAGCGTTGAGGGGGGGTACCAAGAGACCCAGTACTTC	CSVEGGYQETQYF
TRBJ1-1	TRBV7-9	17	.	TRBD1	TGTGCCAGCAGCTTAGGGCGGACAGGCCGGGTTGGCACTGAAGCTTTCTTT	CASSLGRTGRVGTEAFF
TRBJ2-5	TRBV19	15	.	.	TGTGCCAGTAGTATAGGGAATAGCAAGCAAGAGACCCAGTACTTC	CASSIGNSKQETQYF
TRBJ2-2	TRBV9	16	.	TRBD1	TGTGCCAGCAGCACCCGGGGACAGGGTAACACCGGGGAGCTGTTTTTT	CASSTRGQGNTGELFF